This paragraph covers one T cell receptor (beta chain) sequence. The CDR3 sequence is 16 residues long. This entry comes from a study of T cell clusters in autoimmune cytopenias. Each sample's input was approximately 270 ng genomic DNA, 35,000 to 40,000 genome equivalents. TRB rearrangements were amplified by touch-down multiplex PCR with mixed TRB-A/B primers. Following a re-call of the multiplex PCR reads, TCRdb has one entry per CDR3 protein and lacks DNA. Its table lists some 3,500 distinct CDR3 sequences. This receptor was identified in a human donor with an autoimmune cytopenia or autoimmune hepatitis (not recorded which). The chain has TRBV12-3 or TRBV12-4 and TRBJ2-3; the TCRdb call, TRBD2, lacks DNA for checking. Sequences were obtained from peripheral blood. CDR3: CASSDILAGVGDTQYF.